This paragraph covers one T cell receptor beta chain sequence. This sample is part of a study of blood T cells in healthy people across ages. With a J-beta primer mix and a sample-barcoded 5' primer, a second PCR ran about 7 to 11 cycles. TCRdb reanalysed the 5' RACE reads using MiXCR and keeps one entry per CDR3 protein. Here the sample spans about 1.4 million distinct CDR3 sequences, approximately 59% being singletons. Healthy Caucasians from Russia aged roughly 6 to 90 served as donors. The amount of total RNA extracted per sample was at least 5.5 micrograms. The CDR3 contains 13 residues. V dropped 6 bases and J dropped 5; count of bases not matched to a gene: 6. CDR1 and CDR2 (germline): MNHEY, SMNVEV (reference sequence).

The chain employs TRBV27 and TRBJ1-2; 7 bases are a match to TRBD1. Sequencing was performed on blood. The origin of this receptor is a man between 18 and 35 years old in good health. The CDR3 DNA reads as TGTGCCAGCAGGCAGGGGGAGGGGTATGGCTACACCTTC. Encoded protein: CASRQGEGYGYTF.